Listed here are 29 T cell receptor beta chains from one sample, sequenced in a study of blood T cell repertoires in COVID-19. Repertoires were generated with immunoSEQ multiplex PCR, while TCRdb's copy carries only in-frame clones and drops some. This table holds around 150,000 clones, about 82% found once. Sequencing input: PBMCs or T cells enriched from blood (not recorded which). These receptors originate from a woman aged 40 to 49 who had recovered from COVID-19.

The gene calls are TRBV6-5 and TRBJ1-4, with D tentatively TRBD1 (6 bases). This CDR3 region has 13 residues. The V gene's germline CDR1 is MNHEY and CDR2 SVGAGI. Deletions cut 10 bases from V and 8 bases from J, with 17 bases between. Here the CDR3 reads CATGPGTREKLFF. CDR3 in DNA: TGTGCCACCGGCCCCGGGACACGGGAAAAACTGTTTTTT.

The rearrangement uses TRBV12-3 or TRBV12-4 and TRBJ2-3; 7 bases match TRBD1. The CDR3 is made up of 13 amino acids. The V gene end was trimmed by 5 bases and the J gene end by 4 bases; junction bases not matched to a gene: 3. The CDR3 protein is CASSRGLADTQYF. CDR3 nucleotide sequence: TGTGCCAGCAGTAGGGGGCTCGCAGATACGCAGTATTTT.

V gene TRBV15 combines with J gene TRBJ2-5; D is possibly TRBD1 (5 bases). The germline V and J ends were trimmed by 1 base and 3 bases, with 9 bases remaining between them. The CDR3 sequence is 14 residues long. Germline V gene sequence: CDR1 LNHNV, CDR2 YYDKDF (reference sequence). The CDR3, as DNA: TGTGCCACCAGCAGAGCACCAGGGAAAGAGACCCAGTACTTC. Translation gives CATSRAPGKETQYF.

This chain joins TRBV19 and TRBJ1-5; D might be TRBD1 (6 bases). Germline CDR1 is LNHDA and CDR2 is SQIVND (reference sequence). With 4 bases removed from V and 6 bases from J, the gap between germline ends came to 22 bases. This CDR3 is 17 amino acids long. CDR3 loop: CASSTKAQGISFQPQHF. The CDR3 nucleotides are TGTGCCAGTAGTACAAAAGCACAGGGAATAAGTTTTCAGCCCCAGCATTTT.

The chain has TRBV11-3 and TRBJ2-2; 8 positions match TRBD2. V lost 4 bases, J lost 3 bases, and 7 bases stayed unmatched. The CDR3 has 16 residues. Germline CDR1 is SGHNT and CDR2 is YENEEA. As DNA, the CDR3 is TGTGCCAGCAGCTCGGCGGGAGGTACGGACACCGGGGAGCTGTTTTTT. It yields the protein CASSSAGGTDTGELFF.

This clone was detected ten times or more. CDR3 in amino acids: CASSSLAGERTDTQYF. CDR3 DNA: TGTGCCAGCAGCTCTTTAGCGGGGGAACGCACAGATACGCAGTATTTT. V gene TRBV7-8 combines with J gene TRBJ2-3; 9 bases map to TRBD2. The V segment lost 4 bases and the J segment 1 base; nucleotides outside the gene matches: 6. The V gene's germline CDR1 is SGHVS and CDR2 FQNEAQ. The CDR3 has 16 residues.

The V and J genes are TRBV7-8 and TRBJ2-7; the match to TRBD2 covers 15 bases. This CDR3 contains 16 residues. Trimming took 5 bases from V and 4 from J; bases not matched to a gene: 6. Germline V gives CDR1 SGHVS, CDR2 FQNEAQ. The CDR3 region is CASSPGLAGGRYEQYF. Here the CDR3 DNA reads TGTGCCAGCAGCCCGGGACTAGCGGGAGGAAGGTACGAGCAGTACTTC.

The chain joins TRBV30 to TRBJ2-1; tentative D call: TRBD1 (5 bases). CDR3 length: 15 residues. Per germline, CDR1 GTSNPN and CDR2 SVGIG (reference sequence). Trimming stripped 3 bases from V and 1 base from J, with 13 bases between. Written as DNA, the CDR3 is TGTGCCTGGAGCCCCGACAGTGCATCCTACAATGAGCAGTTCTTC. This encodes CAWSPDSASYNEQFF.

The sample holds a few counts of this clone. The V gene is TRBV3-1 (or the pseudogene TRBV3-2), the J gene TRBJ1-1; 10 nucleotides agree with TRBD1. The CDR3 is 14 amino acids. With 8 bases clipped from V and 6 bases from J, the junction kept 9 bases outside the gene matches. The germline gives CDR1 LGHDT, CDR2 YNNKEL (reference sequence). CDR3 nucleotide sequence: TGTGCCAGCCGACAGGGGGCAGGACGATCTGAAGCTTTCTTT. Translation gives CASRQGAGRSEAFF.

The J gene is TRBJ1-5, the V gene TRBV25-1; 8 bases are a match to TRBD1. V dropped 2 bases and J dropped 7; count of bases not matched to a gene: 10. Germline CDR1 is MGHDK and CDR2 is SYGVNS. The CDR3 has 16 residues. In DNA form, the CDR3 reads TGTGCCAGCAGTGAAGGAAGCAGGGGGCAGAGGCAGCCCCAGCATTTT. This encodes CASSEGSRGQRQPQHF.

J is TRBJ2-2 and V is TRBV6-5; D gene unclear. The germline gives CDR1 MNHEY, CDR2 SVGAGI. This CDR3 region has 15 residues. Deletions cut 6 bases from V and 6 bases from J, with 17 bases between. The CDR3 loop is CASRPVKTVAGELFF. The CDR3 nucleotides read TGTGCCAGCAGGCCTGTTAAAACAGTCGCCGGGGAGCTGTTTTTT.

J is TRBJ1-3 and V is TRBV6-5; D uncertain. CDR3 length equals 13 residues. With 5 bases removed from V and 4 bases from J, the gap between germline ends came to 9 bases. The V gene's germline CDR1 is MNHEY and CDR2 SVGAGI. The CDR3 bases are TGTGCCAGCAGTCTCAGTCAGGGAAACACCATATATTTT. This gives the protein CASSLSQGNTIYF.

The chain has TRBV6-5 and TRBJ1-3; D uncertain. Germline assignment: CDR1 MNHEY and CDR2 SVGAGI. The V end lost 5 bases, the J end lost 0 bases, and 8 bases lay between the germline ends. This CDR3 has 14 residues. CDR3 sequence: CASSPVSSGNTIYF. In DNA, the CDR3 is TGTGCCAGCAGTCCAGTATCCTCTGGAAACACCATATATTTT.

The J gene is TRBJ2-2, the V gene TRBV5-1; 7 bases align to TRBD2. The CDR3 is 15 amino acids. Germline CDR1 is SGHRS and CDR2 is YFSETQ. V trimming: 0 bases; J trimming: 6 bases; junction bases outside the gene matches: 5. The CDR3 DNA sequence: TGCGCCAGCAGCTTGGGAGGACTAGTCCCCGGGGAGCTGTTTTTT. Its protein product is CASSLGGLVPGELFF.

The DNA for the CDR3 is TGTGCCAGCAGCTATGGACAGCCTAACTACGAGCAGTACTTC. Its translation: CASSYGQPNYEQYF. This chain uses TRBV5-5 with TRBJ2-7; D may be TRBD1 (6 bases). The germline CDR1 and CDR2 sequences are SGHKS and YYEKEE (reference sequence). Trimming stripped 3 bases from V and 3 bases from J, with 13 bases between. The CDR3 is 14 residues long. The full variable domain, rest sourced from reference TRBV5-5 and TRBJ2-7, is DAGVTQSPTHLIKTRGQQVTLRCSPISGHKSVSWYQQVLGQGPQFIFQYYEKEERGRGNFPDRFSARQFPNYSSELNVNALLLGDSALYLCASSYGQPNYEQYFGPGTRLTVT.

The V and J genes are TRBV6-1 and TRBJ2-1; D not resolved. Germline-derived CDR1 and CDR2 are MNHNS and SASEGT. The CDR3 consists of 14 residues. The germline V and J ends were trimmed by 2 bases and 9 bases, with 14 bases remaining between them. The CDR3, as DNA: TGTGCCAGCAGTGAACTGGGCTTCGCAAGTGAGCAGTTCTTC. Its protein is CASSELGFASEQFF.

The V call is TRBV19, the J call TRBJ2-5; D is undetermined. V was trimmed by 3 bases and J by 2 bases, leaving 10 bases between them. CDR1 and CDR2 (germline): LNHDA, SQIVND (reference sequence). This CDR3 has 14 amino acids. CDR3 coding DNA: TGTGCCAGTAGTATCTTTGCGGCACAAGAGACCCAGTACTTC. This codes for CASSIFAAQETQYF.

This chain joins TRBV6-1 and TRBJ1-5, with TRBD1 identical over 7 bases. V shed 2 bases, J shed 4 bases, and the junction held 5 bases outside the gene matches. Germline CDR1 reads MNHNS; CDR2 reads SASEGT. This CDR3 has 15 amino acids. The chain's CDR3 is CASSEYRGVNQPQHF. CDR3 sequence (DNA): TGTGCCAGCAGTGAATACAGGGGAGTAAATCAGCCCCAGCATTTT.

V and J are TRBV13 and TRBJ2-7, with 8 nucleotides matching TRBD2. The CDR3 sequence is 15 residues long. Germline CDR1 and CDR2: PRHDT and FYEKMQ (reference sequence). J lost 1 base, V lost 5 bases, and 7 bases had no gene match. Here the CDR3 DNA reads TGTGCCAGCAGCCGGAGCGGGAGTTCATCCTACGAGCAGTACTTC. Amino acid sequence: CASSRSGSSSYEQYF.

The J gene is TRBJ2-1, the V gene TRBV5-1; 9 bases agree with TRBD2. V lost 0 bases to trimming and J lost 7 bases; unmatched junction nucleotides: 8. CDR3 length: 16 amino acids. Germline V gives CDR1 SGHRS, CDR2 YFSETQ. The CDR3 nucleotides are TGCGCCAGCAGCTTGGTGGCGGGAGGGAGTATGAATGAGCAGTTCTTC. Translated, it gives CASSLVAGGSMNEQFF.

The CDR3 protein is CASSVLAGANGELFF. CDR3 nucleotides: TGTGCCAGCAGTGTACTAGCGGGAGCGAACGGGGAGCTGTTTTTT. The chain couples TRBV2 to TRBJ2-2; 11 bases are a match to TRBD2. The CDR3 sequence is 15 residues long. CDR1 is SNHLY, CDR2 FYNNEI, per germline. The ends lost 4 bases at V and 7 bases at J; junction bases unmatched: 5.

This chain joins TRBV15 and TRBJ2-3; a possible D gene is TRBD2 (6 bases). Germline assignment: CDR1 LNHNV and CDR2 YYDKDF (reference sequence). V lost 0 bases to trimming and J lost 0 bases, with 28 bases between them. This CDR3 has 22 residues. The CDR3 sequence: CATSRDLSRRIIGLTSTDTQYF. The CDR3 DNA is TGTGCCACCAGCAGAGATCTGTCTCGGCGTATTATAGGACTAACTAGCACAGATACGCAGTATTTT.

The chain employs TRBV6-5 and TRBJ2-1; D perhaps matches TRBD1 (6 bases). The CDR3 consists of 13 residues. The germline V and J ends were trimmed by 8 bases and 8 bases, with 16 bases remaining between them. Germline V gene data show CDR1 as MNHEY and CDR2 as SVGAGI. The CDR3 loop reads CASHTFEGDEQFF. The CDR3, as DNA: TGTGCCAGCCACACCTTTGAGGGGGATGAGCAGTTCTTC.

The chain has TRBV6-5 and TRBJ1-1; D unresolved. Germline CDR1 is MNHEY and CDR2 is SVGAGI. The length of the CDR3 is 14 residues. The germline V and J ends were trimmed by 2 bases and 1 base, with 8 bases remaining between them. The CDR3 loop is CASSYIGPNTEAFF. CDR3 sequence (DNA): TGTGCCAGCAGTTACATTGGGCCGAACACTGAAGCTTTCTTT.

The genes are TRBV19 and TRBJ1-2; D is uncertain. Per germline, CDR1 LNHDA and CDR2 SQIVND (reference sequence). The V end was cut by 3 bases, the J end by 2 bases, with 19 bases between. This CDR3 region has 17 residues. The CDR3 spells CASSIRQSSFGNYGYTF. CDR3 sequence (DNA): TGTGCCAGTAGTATTAGGCAGAGCTCCTTCGGGAACTATGGCTACACCTTC.

This sequence joins TRBV5-6 and TRBJ1-1; 7 bases fit TRBD1. CDR1 and CDR2 from the germline V gene are SGHDT and YYEEEE. The CDR3 sequence is 14 residues long. Trimming at V came to 3 bases and at J to 2 bases, leaving 4 bases not matched to a gene. The CDR3 loop reads CASSWGQPNTEAFF. The CDR3 nucleotides read TGTGCCAGCAGCTGGGGACAGCCCAACACTGAAGCTTTCTTT.

The chain combines TRBV7-2 with TRBJ1-6; D is perhaps TRBD1 (6 bases). The germline V and J ends were trimmed by 4 bases and 13 bases, with 14 bases remaining between them. The germline CDR1 and CDR2 sequences are SGHTA and FQGNSA. The CDR3 has 13 residues. The chain's CDR3 is CASSSTGQSPLHF. The CDR3 nucleotides are TGTGCCAGCAGCTCGACAGGCCAGTCTCCCCTCCACTTT.

The CDR3 nucleotides read TGTGCCAGCAGGGCCGGGGGGGAGGGCTACGAGCAGTACTTC. Its protein product is CASRAGGEGYEQYF. The chain joins TRBV25-1 to TRBJ2-7, with 8 bases fitting TRBD2. The ends lost 6 bases at V and 3 bases at J; junction bases unmatched: 7. Germline-derived CDR1 and CDR2 are MGHDK and SYGVNS. This CDR3 is built from 14 residues.

For this clone: The CDR3 carries no conserved terminal phenylalanine or tryptophan, so it likely arises from a read error. The DNA is left out, because the CDR3 cannot be placed on it with certainty; the CDR3 is given as TCRdb lists it. This chain links TRBV30 with TRBJ1-1; the D call in the table, TRBD1, was not verified against the DNA. Germline V gene lookup returns CDR1 GTSNPN and CDR2 SVGIG (reference sequence). Including both end residues, the CDR3 is 12 amino acids long. The chain's CDR3 is CAWSVRSGGALS.